The clone carrying this TCR beta chain was counted only a few times. Its antigen is currently unknown. Stated time point: patch test 1, 2 weeks after DPC sensitization. The treatment here: therapeutic diphenylcyclopropenone sensitization with weekly scalp DPC. The source of the sample is a study of human T cells and chemical hapten exposure. Study-wide results and caveats: Expanded TCRs grouped into significantly more large CDR3 similarity clusters than controls produced.

TCRdb re-called the RACE reads through MiXCR, storing one row per CDR3 protein. Here the sample spans 55,000 to 85,000 distinct CDR3 sequences, about 9.1% being singletons. CDR1 and CDR2 from the germline V gene are SGHRS and YFSETQ. V was pared by 2 bases and J by 2 bases, with 11 bases between. The CDR3 sequence is 14 residues long. This receptor was taken from a middle-aged woman with alopecia areata. Some clones in this sample may be carry-over from other donors' samples. The chain is built from TRBV5-1 and TRBJ2-7, with D perhaps TRBD1 (7 bases). The sample consisted of whole blood, taken in connection with sensitization to the hapten diphenylcyclopropenone (DPC). This CDR3 is CASSFSGGPYEQYF. The CDR3 nucleotides read TGCGCCAGCAGCTTCTCAGGGGGGCCCTACGAGCAGTACTTC.